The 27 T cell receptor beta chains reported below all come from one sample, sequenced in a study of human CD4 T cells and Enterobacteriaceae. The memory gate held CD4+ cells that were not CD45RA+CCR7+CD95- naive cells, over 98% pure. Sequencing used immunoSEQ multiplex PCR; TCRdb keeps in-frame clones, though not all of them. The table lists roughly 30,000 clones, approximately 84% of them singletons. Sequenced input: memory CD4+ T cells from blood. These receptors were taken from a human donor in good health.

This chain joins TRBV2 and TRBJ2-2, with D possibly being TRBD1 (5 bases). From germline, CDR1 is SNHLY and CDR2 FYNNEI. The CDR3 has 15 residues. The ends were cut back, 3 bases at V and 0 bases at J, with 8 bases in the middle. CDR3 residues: CASSDPRANTGELFF. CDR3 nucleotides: TGTGCCAGCAGTGACCCCAGGGCGAACACCGGGGAGCTGTTTTTT.

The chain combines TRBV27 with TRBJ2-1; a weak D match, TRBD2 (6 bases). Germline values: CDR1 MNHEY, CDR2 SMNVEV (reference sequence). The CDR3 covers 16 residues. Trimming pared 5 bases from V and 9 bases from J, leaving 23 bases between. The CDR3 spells CASSPGEQRLGGEQFF. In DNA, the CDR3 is TGTGCCAGCAGTCCTGGGGAACAGAGACTCGGGGGTGAGCAGTTCTTC.

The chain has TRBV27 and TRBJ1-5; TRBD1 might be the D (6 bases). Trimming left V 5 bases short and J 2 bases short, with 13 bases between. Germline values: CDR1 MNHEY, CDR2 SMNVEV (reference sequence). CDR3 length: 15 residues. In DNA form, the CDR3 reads TGTGCCAGCAGTGCAGGGGTGTATGGCAATCAGCCCCAGCATTTT. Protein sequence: CASSAGVYGNQPQHF.

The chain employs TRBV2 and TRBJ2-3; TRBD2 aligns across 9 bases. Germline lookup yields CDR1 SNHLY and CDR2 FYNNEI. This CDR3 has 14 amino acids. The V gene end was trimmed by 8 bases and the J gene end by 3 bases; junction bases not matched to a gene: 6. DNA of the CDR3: TGTGCCAGCGAAGGGCGGGAGGGAACAGATACGCAGTATTTT. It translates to CASEGREGTDTQYF.

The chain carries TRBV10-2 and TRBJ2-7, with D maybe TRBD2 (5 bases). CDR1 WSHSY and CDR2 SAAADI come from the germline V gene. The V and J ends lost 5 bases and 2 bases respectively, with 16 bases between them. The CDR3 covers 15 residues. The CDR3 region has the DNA TGCGCCAGCAGTCCCGGACCAGCTAGCACCTACGAGCAGTACTTC. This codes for CASSPGPASTYEQYF.

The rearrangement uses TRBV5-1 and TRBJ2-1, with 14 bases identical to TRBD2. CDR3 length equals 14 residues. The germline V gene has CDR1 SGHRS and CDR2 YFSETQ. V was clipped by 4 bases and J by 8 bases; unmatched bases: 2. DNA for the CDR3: TGCGCCAGCAGCCCGGGACTAGCGGGAGATGAGCAGTTCTTC. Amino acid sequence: CASSPGLAGDEQFF.

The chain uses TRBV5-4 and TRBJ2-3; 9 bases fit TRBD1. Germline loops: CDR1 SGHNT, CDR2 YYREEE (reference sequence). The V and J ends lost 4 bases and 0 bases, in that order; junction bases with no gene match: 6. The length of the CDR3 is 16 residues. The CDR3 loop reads CASSGGTGTSTDTQYF. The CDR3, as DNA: TGTGCCAGCAGCGGCGGGACAGGGACTAGCACAGATACGCAGTATTTT.

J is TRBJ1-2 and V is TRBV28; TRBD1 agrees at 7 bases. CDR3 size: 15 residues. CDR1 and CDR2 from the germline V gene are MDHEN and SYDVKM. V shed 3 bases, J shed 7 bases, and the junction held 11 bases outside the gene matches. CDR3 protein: CASSLGDRRSGGYTF. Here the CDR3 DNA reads TGTGCCAGCAGTTTGGGGGACAGACGCTCGGGTGGCTACACCTTC.

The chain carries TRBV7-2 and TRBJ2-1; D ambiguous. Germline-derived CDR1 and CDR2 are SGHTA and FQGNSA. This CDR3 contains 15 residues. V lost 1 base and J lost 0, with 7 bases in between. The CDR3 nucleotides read TGTGCCAGCAGCTTAGAAGCTAGCTCCTACAATGAGCAGTTCTTC. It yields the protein CASSLEASSYNEQFF.

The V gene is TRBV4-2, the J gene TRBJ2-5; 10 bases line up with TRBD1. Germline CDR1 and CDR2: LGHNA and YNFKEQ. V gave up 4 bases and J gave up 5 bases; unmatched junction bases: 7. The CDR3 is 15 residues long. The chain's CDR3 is CASSLGQGRRETQYF. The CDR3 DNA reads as TGTGCCAGCAGCCTGGGACAGGGGAGGCGGGAGACCCAGTACTTC.

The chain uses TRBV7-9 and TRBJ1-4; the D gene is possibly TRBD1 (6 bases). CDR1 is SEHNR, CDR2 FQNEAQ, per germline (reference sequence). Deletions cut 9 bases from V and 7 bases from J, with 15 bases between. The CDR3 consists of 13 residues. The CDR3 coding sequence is TGTGCCAGTATTCAGGGGTACGGTGAAAAACTGTTTTTT. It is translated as CASIQGYGEKLFF.

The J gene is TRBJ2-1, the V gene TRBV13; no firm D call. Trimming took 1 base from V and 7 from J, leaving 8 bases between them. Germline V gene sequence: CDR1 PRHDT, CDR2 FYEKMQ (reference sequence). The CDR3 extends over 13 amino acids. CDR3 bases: TGTGCCAGCAGCTTAGACTTGTATAATGAGCAGTTCTTC. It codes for CASSLDLYNEQFF.

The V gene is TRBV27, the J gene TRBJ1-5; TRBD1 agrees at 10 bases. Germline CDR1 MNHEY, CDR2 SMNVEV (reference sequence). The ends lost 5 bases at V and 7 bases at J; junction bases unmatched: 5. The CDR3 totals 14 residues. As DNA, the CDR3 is TGTGCCAGCAGTCCGGGGACAGGGGCCCAGCCCCAGCATTTT. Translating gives CASSPGTGAQPQHF.

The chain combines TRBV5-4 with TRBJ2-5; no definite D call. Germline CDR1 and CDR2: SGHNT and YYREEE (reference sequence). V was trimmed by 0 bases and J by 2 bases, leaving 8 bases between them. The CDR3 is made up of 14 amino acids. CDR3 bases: TGTGCCAGCAGCTTGGCCGCCCGACAAGAGACCCAGTACTTC. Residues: CASSLAARQETQYF.

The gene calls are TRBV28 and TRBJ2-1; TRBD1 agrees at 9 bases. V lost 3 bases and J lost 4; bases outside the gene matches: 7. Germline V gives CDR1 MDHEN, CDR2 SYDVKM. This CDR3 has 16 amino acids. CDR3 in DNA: TGTGCCAGCAGTTTTTCAGGAGGACAGGGGTACAATGAGCAGTTCTTC. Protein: CASSFSGGQGYNEQFF.

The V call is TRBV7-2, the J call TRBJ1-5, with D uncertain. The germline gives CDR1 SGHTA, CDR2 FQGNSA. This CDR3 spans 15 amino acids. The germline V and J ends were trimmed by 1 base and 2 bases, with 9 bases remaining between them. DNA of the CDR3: TGTGCCAGCAGCTTAGACCTTGGCCGCAATCAGCCCCAGCATTTT. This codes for CASSLDLGRNQPQHF.

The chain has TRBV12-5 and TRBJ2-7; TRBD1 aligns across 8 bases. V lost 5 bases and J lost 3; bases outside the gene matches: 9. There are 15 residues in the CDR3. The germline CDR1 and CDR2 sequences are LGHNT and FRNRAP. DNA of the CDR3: TGTGCTAGTGGTCCCGGGACAGGTTATGACTACGAGCAGTACTTC. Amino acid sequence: CASGPGTGYDYEQYF. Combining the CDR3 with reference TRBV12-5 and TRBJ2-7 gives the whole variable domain DARVTQTPRHKVTEMGQEVTMRCQPILGHNTVFWYRQTMMQGLELLAYFRNRAPLDDSGMPKDRFSAEMPDATLATLKIQPSEPRDSAVYFCASGPGTGYDYEQYFGPGTRLTVT.

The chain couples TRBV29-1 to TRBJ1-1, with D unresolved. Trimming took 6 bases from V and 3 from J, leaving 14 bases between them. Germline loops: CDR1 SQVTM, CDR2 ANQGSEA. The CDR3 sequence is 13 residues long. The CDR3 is CSVAAGFDTEAFF. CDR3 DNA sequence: TGCAGCGTGGCCGCGGGCTTTGACACTGAAGCTTTCTTT.

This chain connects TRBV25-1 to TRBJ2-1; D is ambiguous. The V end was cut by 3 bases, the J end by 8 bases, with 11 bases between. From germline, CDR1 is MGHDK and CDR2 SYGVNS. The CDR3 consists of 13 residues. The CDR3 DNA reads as TGTGCCAGCAGTGACCCTCCCCTCGATGAGCAGTTCTTC. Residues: CASSDPPLDEQFF.

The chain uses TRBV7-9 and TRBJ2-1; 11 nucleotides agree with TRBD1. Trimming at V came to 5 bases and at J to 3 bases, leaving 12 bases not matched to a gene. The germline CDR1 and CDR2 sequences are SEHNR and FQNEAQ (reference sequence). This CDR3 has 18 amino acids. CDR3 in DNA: TGTGCCAGCAGCAAACGGTTGGGGACAGGGGGGGTCTACAATGAGCAGTTCTTC. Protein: CASSKRLGTGGVYNEQFF. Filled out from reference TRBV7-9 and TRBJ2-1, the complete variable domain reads DTGVSQNPRHKITKRGQNVTFRCDPISEHNRLYWYRQTLGQGPEFLTYFQNEAQLEKSRLLSDRFSAERPKGSFSTLEIQRTEQGDSAMYLCASSKRLGTGGVYNEQFFGPGTRLTVL.

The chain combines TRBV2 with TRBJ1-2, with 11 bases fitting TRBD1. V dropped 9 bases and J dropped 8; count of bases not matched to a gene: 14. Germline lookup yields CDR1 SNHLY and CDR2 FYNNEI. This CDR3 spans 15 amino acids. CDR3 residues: CASLQDPGTGGGYTF. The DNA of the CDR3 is TGTGCCAGTCTACAGGACCCCGGGACAGGGGGAGGCTACACCTTC. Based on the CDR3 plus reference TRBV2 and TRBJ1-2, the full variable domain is EPEVTQTPSHQVTQMGQEVILRCVPISNHLYFYWYRQILGQKVEFLVSFYNNEISEKSEIFDDQFSVERPDGSNFTLKIRSTKLEDSAMYFCASLQDPGTGGGYTFGSGTRLTVV.

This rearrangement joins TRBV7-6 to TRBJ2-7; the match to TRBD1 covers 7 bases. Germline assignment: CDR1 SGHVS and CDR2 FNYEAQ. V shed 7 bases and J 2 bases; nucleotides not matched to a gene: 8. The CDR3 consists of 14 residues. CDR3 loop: CASKRGTAAYEQYF. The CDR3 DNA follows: TGTGCCAGCAAGAGGGGGACAGCAGCCTACGAGCAGTACTTC.

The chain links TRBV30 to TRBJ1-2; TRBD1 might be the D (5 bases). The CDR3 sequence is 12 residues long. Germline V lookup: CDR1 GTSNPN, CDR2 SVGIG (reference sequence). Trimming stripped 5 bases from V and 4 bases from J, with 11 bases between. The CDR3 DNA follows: TGTGCCTGGGCCCGGGGGACCTATGGCTACACCTTC. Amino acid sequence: CAWARGTYGYTF.

CDR3 nucleotide sequence: TGTGCCATCAGTGAAATAGGGCGATCCTCCTCCTACGAGCAGTACTTC. Amino acid sequence: CAISEIGRSSSYEQYF. The J gene is TRBJ2-7, the V gene TRBV10-3; D is ambiguous. The CDR3 length is 16 residues. V was shortened by 3 bases and J by 0 bases, with 15 bases between the two germline ends. CDR1 ENHRY and CDR2 SYGVKD come from the germline V gene.

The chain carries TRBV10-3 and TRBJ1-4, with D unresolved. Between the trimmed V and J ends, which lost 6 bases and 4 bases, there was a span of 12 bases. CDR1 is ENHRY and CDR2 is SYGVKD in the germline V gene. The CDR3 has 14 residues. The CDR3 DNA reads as TGTGCCATCAGCCCGTCGGGGAATAATGAAAAACTGTTTTTT. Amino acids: CAISPSGNNEKLFF.

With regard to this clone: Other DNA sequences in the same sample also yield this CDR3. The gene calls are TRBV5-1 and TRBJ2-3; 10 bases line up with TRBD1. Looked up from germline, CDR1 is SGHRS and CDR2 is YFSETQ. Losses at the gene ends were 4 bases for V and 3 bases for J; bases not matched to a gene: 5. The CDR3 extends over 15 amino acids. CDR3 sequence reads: CASSHRDRGTDTQYF. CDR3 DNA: TGCGCCAGCAGCCACCGGGACAGGGGAACAGATACGCAGTATTTT.

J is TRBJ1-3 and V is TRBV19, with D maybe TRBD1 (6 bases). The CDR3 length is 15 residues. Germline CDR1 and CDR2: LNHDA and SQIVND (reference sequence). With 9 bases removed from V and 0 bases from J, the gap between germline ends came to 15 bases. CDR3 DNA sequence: TGTGCCAGCTCAGCAGGGGTCGACTCTGGAAACACCATATATTTT. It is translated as CASSAGVDSGNTIYF.